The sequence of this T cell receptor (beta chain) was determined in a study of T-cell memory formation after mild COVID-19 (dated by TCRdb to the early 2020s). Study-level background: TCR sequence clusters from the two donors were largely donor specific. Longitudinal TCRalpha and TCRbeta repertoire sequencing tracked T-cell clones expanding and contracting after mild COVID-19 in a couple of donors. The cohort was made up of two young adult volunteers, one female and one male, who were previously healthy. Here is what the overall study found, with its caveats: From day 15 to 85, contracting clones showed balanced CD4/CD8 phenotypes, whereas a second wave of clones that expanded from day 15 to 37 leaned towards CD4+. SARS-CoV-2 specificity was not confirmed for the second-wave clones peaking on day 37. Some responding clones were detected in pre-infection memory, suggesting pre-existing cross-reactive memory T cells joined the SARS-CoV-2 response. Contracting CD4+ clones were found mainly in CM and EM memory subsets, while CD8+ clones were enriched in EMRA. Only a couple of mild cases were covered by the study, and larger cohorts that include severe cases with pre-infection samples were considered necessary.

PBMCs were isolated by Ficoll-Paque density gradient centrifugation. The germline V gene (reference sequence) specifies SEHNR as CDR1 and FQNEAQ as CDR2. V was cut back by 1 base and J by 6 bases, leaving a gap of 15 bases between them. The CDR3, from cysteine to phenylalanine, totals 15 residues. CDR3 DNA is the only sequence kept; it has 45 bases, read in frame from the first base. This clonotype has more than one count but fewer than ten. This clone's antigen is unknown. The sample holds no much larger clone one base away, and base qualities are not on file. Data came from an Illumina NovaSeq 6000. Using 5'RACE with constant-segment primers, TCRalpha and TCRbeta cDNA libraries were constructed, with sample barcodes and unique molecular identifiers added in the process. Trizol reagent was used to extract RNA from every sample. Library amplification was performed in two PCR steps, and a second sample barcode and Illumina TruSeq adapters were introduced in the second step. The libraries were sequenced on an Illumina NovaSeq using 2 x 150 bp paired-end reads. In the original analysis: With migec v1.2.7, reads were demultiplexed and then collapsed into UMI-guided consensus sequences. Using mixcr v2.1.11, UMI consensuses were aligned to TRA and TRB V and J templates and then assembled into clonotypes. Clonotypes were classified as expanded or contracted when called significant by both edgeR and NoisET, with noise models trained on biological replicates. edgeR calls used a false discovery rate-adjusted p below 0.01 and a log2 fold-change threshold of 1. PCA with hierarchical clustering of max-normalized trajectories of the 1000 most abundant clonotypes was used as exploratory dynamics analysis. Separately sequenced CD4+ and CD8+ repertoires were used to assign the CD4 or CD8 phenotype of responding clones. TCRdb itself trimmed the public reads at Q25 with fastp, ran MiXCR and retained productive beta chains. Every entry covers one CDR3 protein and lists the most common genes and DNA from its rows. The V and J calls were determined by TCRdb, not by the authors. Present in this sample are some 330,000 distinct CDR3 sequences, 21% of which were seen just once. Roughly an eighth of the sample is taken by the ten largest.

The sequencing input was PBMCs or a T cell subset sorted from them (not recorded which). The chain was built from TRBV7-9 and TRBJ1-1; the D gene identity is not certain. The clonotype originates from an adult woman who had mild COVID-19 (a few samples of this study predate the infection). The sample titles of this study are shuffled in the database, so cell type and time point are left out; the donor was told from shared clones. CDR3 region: CASSLVGRGKAEAFF. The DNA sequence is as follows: TGTGCCAGCAGCTTAGTAGGGCGGGGTAAGGCTGAAGCTTTCTTT.